The 21 T cell receptor beta chains given below trace back to one sample, sequenced in a study of T cell changes during pregnancy in multiple sclerosis. The repertoire was sequenced with immunoSEQ multiplex PCR; TCRdb's copy has only in-frame clones and lacks some. The table includes tens of thousands of clones, 70% to 90% detected once. Sequenced here: CD4+ T cells from peripheral blood mononuclear cells, sampled in the first trimester of pregnancy. These receptors came from a female donor with multiple sclerosis, enrolled in a pregnancy study.

The chain is built from TRBV7-2 and TRBJ2-7; D might be TRBD1 (5 bases). Germline lookup yields CDR1 SGHTA and CDR2 FQGNSA. The CDR3 is 14 amino acids. Trimming removed 1 base at V and 2 bases at J, with 9 bases between. The CDR3 DNA reads TGTGCCAGCAGCTTAGGCAGGGCCACCTACGAGCAGTACTTC. Its protein product is CASSLGRATYEQYF.

This clone has only one observation. The chain uses TRBV5-1 and TRBJ2-4; D is perhaps TRBD1 (6 bases). Germline V gene data show CDR1 as SGHRS and CDR2 as YFSETQ. The CDR3 length is 19 residues. Deletions cut 4 bases from V and 1 base from J, with 24 bases between. The CDR3 loop is CASSNSRGDRSLAKNIQYF. CDR3 DNA sequence: TGCGCCAGCAGCAATTCACGGGGTGACAGGTCATTGGCCAAAAACATTCAGTACTTC.

This clone appeared once. The V gene is TRBV6-5, the J gene TRBJ2-1; 10 positions agree with TRBD2. Unmatched junction bases numbered 7, after V lost 3 bases and J lost 5 bases. CDR3 length: 16 amino acids. The germline gives CDR1 MNHEY, CDR2 SVGAGI. The DNA of the CDR3 is TGTGCCAGCAGTTATCTAAGCGGGGGGGAGAACAATGAGCAGTTCTTC. It codes for CASSYLSGGENNEQFF.

The chain uses TRBV19 and TRBJ2-1, with TRBD2 matching 10 bases. Trimming removed 2 bases from V and 5 bases from J; junction bases left unmatched: 3. The germline V gene encodes CDR1 LNHDA and CDR2 SQIVND (reference sequence). The CDR3 runs 15 residues. The CDR3 DNA sequence: TGTGCCAGTAGTATACAAGCGGGAGGGCACAATGAGCAGTTCTTC. Protein: CASSIQAGGHNEQFF.

This chain links TRBV7-9 with TRBJ1-5; D not resolved. The CDR3 extends over 13 amino acids. CDR1 is SEHNR and CDR2 is FQNEAQ in the germline V gene (reference sequence). V dropped 1 base and J dropped 9 bases, with 10 bases sitting between them. CDR3 protein: CASSLDATGPQHF. CDR3 in DNA: TGTGCCAGCAGCTTAGATGCTACGGGGCCCCAGCATTTT.

The CDR3 DNA follows: TGTGCCAGTAGTATATCTGGGACAGGGGGCGCCTCCTACGAGCAGTACTTC. Protein: CASSISGTGGASYEQYF. This chain joins TRBV19 and TRBJ2-7, with 12 bases that match TRBD1. The CDR3 length is 17 residues. V dropped 2 bases and J dropped 0; count of bases not matched to a gene: 5. Germline CDR1 LNHDA, CDR2 SQIVND (reference sequence).

J is TRBJ1-5 and V is TRBV2, with 10 bases lining up with TRBD1. Germline V lookup: CDR1 SNHLY, CDR2 FYNNEI. The CDR3 spans 15 residues. After removal of 5 bases from V and 2 bases from J, the junction contained 3 bases not matched to a gene. This CDR3 is CASSTGTGGNQPQHF. The CDR3 DNA reads TGTGCCAGCAGTACCGGGACAGGGGGCAATCAGCCCCAGCATTTT.

In this sample, this clone turned up a few times. V is TRBV19 and J is TRBJ1-2, with 10 bases lining up with TRBD1. J was trimmed by 5 bases and V by 8 bases; bases with no gene match: 5. The length of the CDR3 is 13 residues. The germline V gene has CDR1 LNHDA and CDR2 SQIVND (reference sequence). DNA for the CDR3: TGTGCCAGTGCCGGGACAGGGGTGTATGGCTACACCTTC. This encodes CASAGTGVYGYTF.

This rearrangement joins TRBV7-8 to TRBJ1-3; 7 bases are shared with TRBD1. V trimming: 0 bases; J trimming: 1 base; junction bases outside the gene matches: 6. The CDR3 totals 17 residues. CDR1 SGHVS and CDR2 FQNEAQ come from the germline V gene. For the CDR3, the DNA is TGTGCCAGCAGCTTAGCGCGGGACAGAGTATCTGGAAACACCATATATTTT. Encoded protein: CASSLARDRVSGNTIYF.

In this sample, this clone turned up a few times. The chain employs TRBV7-6 and TRBJ2-3; 11 bases map to TRBD2. CDR1 SGHVS and CDR2 FNYEAQ come from the germline V gene. The V and J ends lost 5 bases and 3 bases, in that order; junction bases with no gene match: 4. The CDR3 spans 15 residues. CDR3 in DNA: TGTGCCAGCAGCCCTTGGACTAGCGGGACAGATACGCAGTATTTT. Protein sequence: CASSPWTSGTDTQYF.

V is TRBV7-9 and J is TRBJ1-4, with D maybe TRBD1 (6 bases). This CDR3 has 14 residues. The ends were cut back, 5 bases at V and 5 bases at J, with 12 bases in the middle. The V gene's germline CDR1 is SEHNR and CDR2 FQNEAQ (reference sequence). CDR3 bases: TGTGCCAGCAGCCCACAGGGACGCAATGAAAAACTGTTTTTT. As protein: CASSPQGRNEKLFF.

The rearrangement joins TRBV9 to TRBJ1-1; D is unclear. The germline V gene encodes CDR1 SGDLS and CDR2 YYNGEE. V dropped 5 bases and J dropped 8 bases, with 13 bases sitting between them. The CDR3 is 12 residues long. In DNA, the CDR3 is TGTGCCAGCAGAAGGATGGAACAGGAAGCTTTCTTT. It yields the protein CASRRMEQEAFF.

The rearrangement uses TRBV29-1 and TRBJ1-1; 8 bases align to TRBD1. There are 14 residues in the CDR3. V lost 7 bases and J lost 4; bases outside the gene matches: 11. Germline V CDR1 and CDR2: SQVTM, ANQGSEA. CDR3: CSATRTGLATEAFF. The CDR3 DNA is TGCAGCGCCACCCGGACAGGGCTTGCCACTGAAGCTTTCTTT.

The V gene is TRBV5-1, the J gene TRBJ1-2, with D perhaps matching TRBD1 (6 bases). The CDR3 totals 14 residues. The V and J ends lost 4 bases and 3 bases respectively, with 13 bases between them. Germline CDR1 is SGHRS and CDR2 is YFSETQ. The CDR3 here is CASSDPGQDYGYTF. DNA of the CDR3: TGCGCCAGCAGCGATCCGGGACAAGACTATGGCTACACCTTC.

This sequence joins TRBV6-1 and TRBJ1-1, with D possibly being TRBD1 (5 bases). V lost 3 bases to trimming and J lost 6 bases, with 11 bases between them. Germline values: CDR1 MNHNS, CDR2 SASEGT. The CDR3 contains 13 residues. In DNA, the CDR3 is TGTGCCAGCAGTGATAGGACAATCGCTGAAGCTTTCTTT. Translation: CASSDRTIAEAFF.

This rearrangement joins TRBV30 to TRBJ1-2; no definite D call. This CDR3 has 16 residues. Deletions cut 5 bases from V and 4 bases from J, with 23 bases between. Germline CDR1 reads GTSNPN; CDR2 reads SVGIG (reference sequence). The CDR3 DNA follows: TGTGCCTGGTCTAAATTCTCGGGTCCCCGACGCTATGGCTACACCTTC. Amino acid sequence: CAWSKFSGPRRYGYTF.

The gene calls are TRBV5-1 and TRBJ1-2; 9 bases map to TRBD1. The CDR3 has 15 amino acids. V shed 0 bases, J shed 2 bases, and the junction held 2 bases outside the gene matches. Germline V CDR1 and CDR2: SGHRS, YFSETQ. This CDR3 is CASSLVTGGNYGYTF. Here the CDR3 DNA reads TGCGCCAGCAGCTTGGTGACAGGGGGGAACTATGGCTACACCTTC.

This chain uses TRBV9 with TRBJ2-6; 7 nucleotides agree with TRBD1. Germline-derived CDR1 and CDR2 are SGDLS and YYNGEE. The CDR3 covers 18 residues. The V and J ends lost 1 base and 0 bases, in that order; junction bases with no gene match: 7. The CDR3 protein is CASSVTGQYYSGANVLTF. CDR3 sequence (DNA): TGTGCCAGCAGCGTAACGGGACAGTATTACTCTGGGGCCAACGTCCTGACTTTC.

The rearrangement links TRBV6-1 to TRBJ1-4, with D possibly TRBD1 on 6 matching bases. Trimming removed 6 bases from V and 6 bases from J, with 17 bases in between. Germline V gives CDR1 MNHNS, CDR2 SASEGT. The CDR3 is made up of 15 amino acids. The CDR3 sequence is CASRPRGGLDEKLFF. In nucleotides, the CDR3 is TGTGCCAGCAGACCGAGGGGGGGGCTGGATGAAAAACTGTTTTTT.

CDR3 loop: CASSLAAGYEQYF. In nucleotides, the CDR3 is TGTGCCAGCAGCTTAGCCGCGGGGTACGAGCAGTACTTC. The chain employs TRBV7-2 and TRBJ2-7; D possibly corresponds to TRBD2 (6 bases). The CDR3 contains 13 residues. V lost 0 bases to trimming and J lost 4 bases, with 7 bases between them. Germline V gene data show CDR1 as SGHTA and CDR2 as FQGNSA.

The chain has TRBV5-1 and TRBJ2-7; perhaps TRBD2 as D (6 bases). Trimming removed 4 bases from V and 2 bases from J, with 19 bases in between. Per the germline V gene, CDR1 is SGHRS and CDR2 is YFSETQ. This CDR3 has 16 amino acids. CDR3 in amino acids: CASSLAPGGDPYEQYF. In DNA form, the CDR3 reads TGCGCCAGCAGCCTGGCCCCGGGCGGGGACCCCTACGAGCAGTACTTC.